The 32 T cell receptor beta chains below were found in one sample sequenced in a study of OX40 agonist ivuxolimab in advanced cancers. Generated by immunoSEQ multiplex PCR, the TCRdb table keeps only in-frame clones and is missing some. The sample lists over 35,000 clones, 65% to 85% occurring once. This specimen was CD4+ or CD8+ T cells sorted from blood, taken in a trial of the OX40 agonist ivuxolimab. The receptors shown here come from an adult with an advanced solid tumor such as melanoma, head and neck, liver or kidney cancer.

V is TRBV5-4 and J is TRBJ2-7; 7 nucleotides align to TRBD1. This CDR3 contains 14 residues. V shed 7 bases and J 6 bases; nucleotides not matched to a gene: 13. Germline V gene lookup returns CDR1 SGHNT and CDR2 YYREEE (reference sequence). This CDR3 reads CASAIRDSLGEQYF. The CDR3 DNA reads as TGTGCCAGCGCAATACGGGACAGTCTTGGCGAGCAGTACTTC.

The chain uses TRBV19 and TRBJ2-5; D gene uncertain. The CDR3 has 13 residues. The V end lost 7 bases, the J end lost 3 bases, and 12 bases lay between the germline ends. CDR1 LNHDA and CDR2 SQIVND come from the germline V gene (reference sequence). Here the CDR3 DNA reads TGTGCCAGTAATGGACGCCCCGAAGAGACCCAGTACTTC. This encodes CASNGRPEETQYF.

The V and J genes are TRBV2 and TRBJ1-3; 8 bases align to TRBD1. With 7 bases clipped from V and 3 bases from J, the junction kept 5 bases outside the gene matches. The CDR3 consists of 14 residues. CDR1 and CDR2 from the germline V gene are SNHLY and FYNNEI. CDR3 DNA: TGTGCCAGCAACTCGGGGACAGGTGGAAACACCATATATTTT. It yields the protein CASNSGTGGNTIYF. Together with reference TRBV2 and TRBJ1-3, the CDR3 gives the full variable domain: EPEVTQTPSHQVTQMGQEVILRCVPISNHLYFYWYRQILGQKVEFLVSFYNNEISEKSEIFDDQFSVERPDGSNFTLKIRSTKLEDSAMYFCASNSGTGGNTIYFGEGSWLTVV.

CDR3 amino acids: CASSYKDSLPYEQYF. CDR3 DNA sequence: TGTGCCAGCAGTTACAAGGACAGCCTCCCCTACGAGCAGTACTTC. The J gene is TRBJ2-7, the V gene TRBV6-5; D perhaps matches TRBD1 (6 bases). V lost 2 bases to trimming and J lost 2 bases, with 13 bases between them. The CDR3 contains 15 residues. Germline assignment: CDR1 MNHEY and CDR2 SVGAGI.

This chain links TRBV4-1 with TRBJ2-3; TRBD2 aligns across 11 bases. There are 16 residues in the CDR3. CDR1 and CDR2 from the germline V gene are MGHRA and YSYEKL. Trimming cost V 5 bases and J 0 bases; bases outside gene matches: 4. The CDR3 DNA reads as TGCGCCAGCAGCGCTCTAGCGGGAGGTAGCACAGATACGCAGTATTTT. Residues: CASSALAGGSTDTQYF.

The genes are TRBV5-8 and TRBJ2-1, with 9 nucleotides matching TRBD1. The length of the CDR3 is 15 residues. Looked up from germline, CDR1 is SGHTS and CDR2 is YDEGEE. V lost 4 bases and J lost 5; bases outside the gene matches: 7. The CDR3 DNA reads TGTGCCAGCAGCCTCGGACAGGGGAGCAACAATGAGCAGTTCTTC. This codes for CASSLGQGSNNEQFF.

The rearrangement uses TRBV7-3 and TRBJ2-3; 11 bases align to TRBD1. CDR1 SGHTA and CDR2 FQGTGA come from the germline V gene. This CDR3 spans 14 amino acids. The junction had 0 bases not matched to a gene; V was cut back by 3 bases and J by 4 bases. The CDR3 DNA reads as TGTGCCAGCAGCTTGGGACAGGGGGCAGATACGCAGTATTTT. It is translated as CASSLGQGADTQYF.

This rearrangement joins TRBV6-4 to TRBJ2-6; no clear D. This CDR3 spans 14 amino acids. In germline, CDR1 is MRHNA, CDR2 SNTAGT. Deletions cut 5 bases from V and 2 bases from J, with 7 bases between. CDR3 amino acids: CASSSGTGANVLTF. The DNA for the CDR3 is TGTGCCAGCAGTTCTGGGACTGGGGCCAACGTCCTGACTTTC.

This clone was seen a few times. The chain couples TRBV28 to TRBJ2-3; tentatively, D is TRBD2 (6 bases). This CDR3 comprises 14 residues. The germline CDR1 and CDR2 sequences are MDHEN and SYDVKM. Trimming stripped 2 bases from V and 5 bases from J, with 11 bases between. The CDR3 reads CASSLPGAVDTQYF. The CDR3 nucleotides read TGTGCCAGCAGTTTACCGGGAGCTGTAGATACGCAGTATTTT.

This chain links TRBV7-2 with TRBJ2-2; D gene unclear. Germline CDR1 is SGHTA and CDR2 is FQGNSA. The CDR3 sequence is 16 residues long. Trimming removed 5 bases from V and 0 bases from J, with 13 bases in between. The CDR3 bases are TGTGCCAGCAGCGCCCTACTATCTGCGAACACCGGGGAGCTGTTTTTT. Residues: CASSALLSANTGELFF.

The chain employs TRBV7-8 and TRBJ2-7; 8 nucleotides agree with TRBD2. There are 15 residues in the CDR3. CDR1 is SGHVS, CDR2 FQNEAQ, per germline. The V segment lost 5 bases and the J segment 6 bases; nucleotides outside the gene matches: 12. In nucleotides, the CDR3 is TGTGCCAGCAGCCCCCCCAACGGGGGGGCCGCCGAGCAGTACTTC. This translates into CASSPPNGGAAEQYF.

With regard to this clone: In the same sample, other DNA sequences code for this CDR3. The genes are TRBV7-2 and TRBJ2-1; D not resolved. V shed 1 base and J shed 5 bases, with 9 bases lying between them. Germline CDR1 SGHTA, CDR2 FQGNSA. The CDR3 is 14 residues long. CDR3 amino acids: CASSLVGGDNEQFF. CDR3 DNA sequence: TGTGCCAGCAGCTTAGTGGGCGGAGACAATGAGCAGTTCTTC.

This clone was observed a handful of times. The chain links TRBV30 to TRBJ2-7; D gene uncertain. Trimming stripped 3 bases from V and 5 bases from J, with 11 bases between. Germline CDR1 reads GTSNPN; CDR2 reads SVGIG (reference sequence). CDR3 size: 12 residues. The CDR3 reads CAWSKARHEQYF. The CDR3 nucleotides are TGTGCCTGGAGCAAAGCCAGGCACGAGCAGTACTTC.

The rearrangement links TRBV6-6 to TRBJ1-5; weak D call: TRBD1 (6 bases). The CDR3 has 15 amino acids. Germline-derived CDR1 and CDR2 are MNHNY and SVGAGI (reference sequence). The V and J ends lost 8 bases and 0 bases respectively, with 14 bases between them. The CDR3 DNA is TGTGCCAGCCGTCCCTACAGGGATAGCAATCAGCCCCAGCATTTT. This translates into CASRPYRDSNQPQHF.

The chain carries TRBV29-1 and TRBJ1-5, with unresolved D. This CDR3 is 13 amino acids long. Trimming removed 0 bases from V and 5 bases from J, with 8 bases in between. The germline V gene has CDR1 SQVTM and CDR2 ANQGSEA. The chain's CDR3 is CSVEEDRYQPQHF. CDR3 sequence (DNA): TGCAGCGTTGAAGAAGACCGCTATCAGCCCCAGCATTTT. Looking up the rest from reference TRBV29-1 and TRBJ1-5 gives the full variable domain: SAVISQKPSRDICQRGTSLTIQCQVDSQVTMMFWYRQQPGQSLTLIATANQGSEATYESGFVIDKFPISRPNLTFSTLTVSNMSPEDSSIYLCSVEEDRYQPQHFGDGTRLSIL.

The chain carries TRBV5-4 and TRBJ2-3; 8 positions agree with TRBD2. This CDR3 is 15 amino acids long. Germline V gene sequence: CDR1 SGHNT, CDR2 YYREEE (reference sequence). J gave up 4 bases and V 4 bases, and 8 bases lay outside the gene matches. Written as DNA, the CDR3 is TGTGCCAGCAGCCGCGGCCTAGCGGGCGCAGATACGCAGTATTTT. Its translation: CASSRGLAGADTQYF.

Here the CDR3 reads CASSPAGATGNTEAFF. Written as DNA, the CDR3 is TGTGCCAGCAGCCCAGCCGGGGCGACAGGGAACACTGAAGCTTTCTTT. The chain is built from TRBV28 and TRBJ1-1; perhaps TRBD1 as D (6 bases). The CDR3 extends over 16 amino acids. V was clipped by 6 bases and J by 1 base, with 18 bases between them. Germline lookup yields CDR1 MDHEN and CDR2 SYDVKM.

Only one count was recorded for this clone. V gene TRBV7-6 combines with J gene TRBJ1-5; unclear D gene. V was pared by 1 base and J by 4 bases, with 2 bases between. The CDR3 runs to 12 residues. Germline lookup yields CDR1 SGHVS and CDR2 FNYEAQ. Written as DNA, the CDR3 is TGTGCCAGCAGCTTAGAGAATCAGCCCCAGCATTTT. This encodes CASSLENQPQHF.

The V gene is TRBV5-5, the J gene TRBJ1-2, with D uncertain. V lost 6 bases and J 4 bases, leaving 19 bases between the germline ends. Germline V gene lookup returns CDR1 SGHKS and CDR2 YYEKEE (reference sequence). The CDR3 spans 15 residues. CDR3 loop: CASTPLVQAAYGYTF. The CDR3 bases are TGTGCCAGCACCCCCTTGGTCCAGGCGGCCTATGGCTACACCTTC.

This clone was seen once. This chain connects TRBV29-1 to TRBJ2-7; 7 nucleotides match TRBD1. Germline CDR1 SQVTM, CDR2 ANQGSEA. CDR3 size: 11 residues. Losses at the gene ends were 6 bases for V and 5 bases for J; bases not matched to a gene: 4. CDR3 in amino acids: CSVRTGNEQYF. The CDR3 nucleotides are TGCAGCGTCCGGACAGGAAACGAGCAGTACTTC.

The J gene is TRBJ1-1, the V gene TRBV28; D may be TRBD1 (6 bases). V gave up 6 bases and J gave up 0 bases, with 14 bases separating them. Looked up from germline, CDR1 is MDHEN and CDR2 is SYDVKM. The CDR3 has 15 amino acids. CDR3 residues: CASRRTGTMNTEAFF. The CDR3 DNA reads TGTGCCAGCAGGCGGACCGGGACAATGAACACTGAAGCTTTCTTT.

The V call is TRBV5-6, the J call TRBJ2-4; tentatively, D is TRBD1 or TRBD2 (5 bases each). V was pared by 4 bases and J by 6 bases, with 14 bases between. The CDR3 loop spans 14 amino acids. Germline values: CDR1 SGHDT, CDR2 YYEEEE. In DNA form, the CDR3 reads TGTGCCAGCAGCGAGGCGAGGGACCGAAACATTCAGTACTTC. It encodes CASSEARDRNIQYF.

The genes are TRBV7-6 and TRBJ2-3, with unresolved D. Germline CDR1 and CDR2: SGHVS and FNYEAQ. The CDR3 has 16 residues. V was shortened by 2 bases and J by 0 bases, with 12 bases between the two germline ends. The CDR3 DNA reads as TGTGCCAGCAGCTTATTGTTGGGATCTAGCACAGATACGCAGTATTTT. Encoded protein: CASSLLLGSSTDTQYF.

V usage is TRBV5-1 and J usage is TRBJ1-2, with 9 bases aligning to TRBD1. The germline CDR1 and CDR2 sequences are SGHRS and YFSETQ. The CDR3 contains 15 residues. V was clipped by 0 bases and J by 8 bases; unmatched bases: 8. DNA for the CDR3: TGCGCCAGCAGCTTGGATTCGGACAGGGGATTAGGCTACACCTTC. Translated, it gives CASSLDSDRGLGYTF.

This clone was counted only a few times. This chain links TRBV19 with TRBJ1-3; D possibly corresponds to TRBD1 (5 bases). CDR1 and CDR2 from the germline V gene are LNHDA and SQIVND (reference sequence). The V and J ends lost 5 bases and 4 bases respectively, with 12 bases between them. The CDR3 runs to 14 residues. The CDR3 nucleotides read TGTGCCAGTAGTCTCTCAGGGTCAGGAAACACCATATATTTT. Amino acids: CASSLSGSGNTIYF.

A single count supports this clone. The J gene is TRBJ2-5, the V gene TRBV19; D may be TRBD2 (5 bases). The CDR3 is 15 amino acids. Germline loops: CDR1 LNHDA, CDR2 SQIVND (reference sequence). Trimming pared 6 bases from V and 0 bases from J, leaving 14 bases between. CDR3 residues: CASSPPGRYQETQYF. As DNA, the CDR3 is TGTGCCAGTAGCCCCCCGGGGAGATACCAAGAGACCCAGTACTTC.

This clone was counted once. The J gene is TRBJ1-2, the V gene TRBV7-9, with no clear D. Trimming shortened V by 5 bases and J by 2 bases, and 21 bases separated the two germline ends. This CDR3 comprises 17 residues. CDR1 SEHNR and CDR2 FQNEAQ come from the germline V gene (reference sequence). CDR3 residues: CASSPWPPRGENYGYTF. For the CDR3, the DNA is TGTGCCAGCAGCCCTTGGCCCCCGCGGGGAGAAAACTATGGCTACACCTTC.

The CDR3 region is CASSESGDYYEQYF. The CDR3 coding sequence is TGTGCCAGCAGTGAATCAGGGGACTACTACGAGCAGTACTTC. This rearrangement joins TRBV6-1 to TRBJ2-7; possibly TRBD2 for D (7 bases). Germline assignment: CDR1 MNHNS and CDR2 SASEGT. CDR3 size: 14 residues. With 2 bases removed from V and 3 bases from J, the gap between germline ends came to 11 bases.

The V call is TRBV7-3, the J call TRBJ2-2; D ambiguous. The CDR3 is 15 residues long. Trimming shortened V by 5 bases and J by 1 base, and 11 bases separated the two germline ends. Per germline, CDR1 SGHTA and CDR2 FQGTGA. CDR3 nucleotides: TGTGCCAGCAGCCCTGATAGCTTGAACACCGGGGAGCTGTTTTTT. Its protein is CASSPDSLNTGELFF. Filled out from reference TRBV7-3 and TRBJ2-2, the complete variable domain reads GAGVSQTPSNKVTEKGKYVELRCDPISGHTALYWYRQSLGQGPEFLIYFQGTGAADDSGLPNDRFFAVRPEGSVSTLKIQRTERGDSAVYLCASSPDSLNTGELFFGEGSRLTVL.

The chain links TRBV27 to TRBJ1-2; D is possibly TRBD1 (5 bases). Trimming removed 6 bases at V and 5 bases at J, with 10 bases between. This CDR3 comprises 12 residues. Germline V gene data show CDR1 as MNHEY and CDR2 as SMNVEV (reference sequence). CDR3 sequence: CASSHDSYGYTF. CDR3 sequence (DNA): TGTGCCAGCAGCCATGACAGTTATGGCTACACCTTC.

This chain uses TRBV28 with TRBJ2-7; TRBD2 agrees at 7 bases. Germline CDR1 is MDHEN and CDR2 is SYDVKM. The CDR3 runs to 14 residues. The junction had 6 bases not matched to a gene; V was cut back by 3 bases and J by 4 bases. CDR3 nucleotide sequence: TGTGCCAGCAGTTTTTTAGGGGAGGGGTACGAGCAGTACTTC. This gives the protein CASSFLGEGYEQYF.

This clone was counted once. This chain joins TRBV9 and TRBJ2-5; TRBD2 matches at 13 bases. The CDR3 has 16 residues. Germline CDR1 and CDR2: SGDLS and YYNGEE. Trimming took 4 bases from V and 6 from J; bases not matched to a gene: 9. In DNA form, the CDR3 reads TGTGCCAGCAGCCCCAACGGACTAGCGGGGGATAAGACCCAGTACTTC. Residues: CASSPNGLAGDKTQYF.